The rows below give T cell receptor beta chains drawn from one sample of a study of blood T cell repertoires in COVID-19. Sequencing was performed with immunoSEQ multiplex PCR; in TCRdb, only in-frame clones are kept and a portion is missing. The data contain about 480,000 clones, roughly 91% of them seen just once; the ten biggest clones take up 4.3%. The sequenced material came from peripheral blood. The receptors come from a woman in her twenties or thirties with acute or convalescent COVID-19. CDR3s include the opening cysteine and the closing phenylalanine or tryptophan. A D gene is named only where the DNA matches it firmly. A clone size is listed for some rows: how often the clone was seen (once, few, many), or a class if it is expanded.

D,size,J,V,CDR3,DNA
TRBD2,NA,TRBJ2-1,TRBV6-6,CASSYVAGGPGGEQFF,TGTGCCAGCAGTTACGTAGCGGGGGGGCCAGGAGGTGAGCAGTTCTTC
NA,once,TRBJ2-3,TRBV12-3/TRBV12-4,CASRYTRDTQYF,TGTGCCAGCAGGTATACCCGGGATACGCAGTATTTT
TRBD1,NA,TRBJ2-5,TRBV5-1,CASSTRTGVETQYF,TGCGCCAGCAGCACGAGGACAGGGGTAGAGACCCAGTACTTC
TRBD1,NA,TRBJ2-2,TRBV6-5,CASSKGQEITGELFF,TGTGCCAGCAGTAAGGGACAGGAGATCACCGGGGAGCTGTTTTTT
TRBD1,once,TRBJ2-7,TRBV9,CASSVGQGDAYEQYF,TGTGCCAGCAGCGTAGGACAGGGGGATGCCTACGAGCAGTACTTC
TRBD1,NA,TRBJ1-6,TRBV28,CASSLEQGSSPLHF,TGTGCCAGCAGTTTAGAACAGGGGAGCTCACCCCTCCACTTT
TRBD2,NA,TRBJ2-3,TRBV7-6,CASSLGGLAGYTDTQYF,TGTGCCAGCAGCTTAGGGGGACTAGCGGGGTACACAGATACGCAGTATTTT
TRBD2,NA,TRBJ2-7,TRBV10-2,CASSQRGIYEQYF,TGCGCCAGCAGCCAGCGGGGGATCTACGAGCAGTACTTC
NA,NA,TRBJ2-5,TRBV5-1,CASSLAAQGRETQYF,TGCGCCAGCAGCTTGGCAGCGCAGGGCCGGGAGACCCAGTACTTC
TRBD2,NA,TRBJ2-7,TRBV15,CATSRDEVSGALEQYF,TGTGCCACCAGCAGAGATGAAGTGAGCGGGGCTCTCGAGCAGTACTTC
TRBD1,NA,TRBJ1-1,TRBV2,CASSQEAPQGGTEAFF,TGTGCCAGCAGCCAAGAGGCGCCACAGGGGGGCACTGAAGCTTTCTTT
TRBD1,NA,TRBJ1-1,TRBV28,CASRLGTGTGVEAFF,TGTGCCAGCAGACTCGGAACCGGGACAGGGGTTGAAGCTTTCTTT
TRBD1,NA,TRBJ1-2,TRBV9,CASSLTGGEGYTF,TGTGCCAGCAGCCTTACAGGGGGTGAGGGCTACACCTTC
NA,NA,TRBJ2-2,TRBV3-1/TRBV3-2,CASSQMGENTGELFF,TGTGCCAGCAGCCAAATGGGAGAGAACACCGGGGAGCTGTTTTTT
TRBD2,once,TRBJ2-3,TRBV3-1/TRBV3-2,CASSQLGLAGGPADTQYF,TGTGCCAGCAGCCAACTGGGACTAGCGGGGGGGCCGGCAGATACGCAGTATTTT
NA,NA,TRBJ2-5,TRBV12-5,CASGFSVDAQGQNPPYETQYF,TGTGCTAGTGGTTTTTCGGTCGACGCGCAAGGACAAAACCCGCCATATGAGACCCAGTACTTC
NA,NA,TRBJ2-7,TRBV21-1,CASSKLPGLAGLPTEQYF,TGTGCCAGCAGCAAACTCCCGGGACTAGCGGGGCTTCCTACGGAGCAGTACTTC
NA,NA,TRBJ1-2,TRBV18,CASSEGQPNYGYTF,TGTGCCAGCTCAGAGGGACAACCTAACTATGGCTACACCTTC
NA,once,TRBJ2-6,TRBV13,CASSFDSSGANVLTF,TGTGCCAGCAGCTTTGACAGCTCTGGGGCCAACGTCCTGACTTTC
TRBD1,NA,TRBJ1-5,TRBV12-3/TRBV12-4,CASSFRGQQPQHF,TGTGCCAGCAGTTTTAGGGGGCAGCAGCCCCAGCATTTT
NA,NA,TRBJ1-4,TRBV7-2,CASTGALLGEKLFF,TGTGCCAGTACCGGAGCCCTCCTTGGTGAAAAACTGTTTTTT
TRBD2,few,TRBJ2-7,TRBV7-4,CASSLDRTSGPCSYEQYF,TGTGCCAGCAGCTTAGACCGTACTAGCGGTCCTTGCTCCTACGAGCAGTACTTC